Given below is one TCR beta chain in context. V was cut by 2 bases and J by 4 bases, with 9 bases left in between. This CDR3 comprises 14 residues. Preparing the TCRbeta library involved the use of unique molecular identifiers. TCRdb re-analysed the PCR reads in MiXCR, keeping a single row per CDR3 protein. Among about 600,000 distinct CDR3 sequences, about 10% were seen once, and the ten largest hold about 4.2%. The source of the sample is a study of T-cell reconstitution after alpha-beta-depleted transplantation in children. This clonotype was obtained from a human donor who donated a stem cell graft to a child with acute myeloid leukemia. The sequencing used PBMCs from the stem cell graft donor, collected from the stem cell graft. The gene calls are TRBV12-3 or TRBV12-4 and TRBJ2-1, with D hard to call. CDR3 amino acids: CASSLMEQYNEQFF. The DNA for the CDR3 is TGTGCCAGCAGTTTAATGGAGCAGTACAATGAGCAGTTCTTC.